The source of this T cell receptor (beta chain) is a study of OX40 agonist ivuxolimab in advanced cancers. General study findings and limits: CD8+ T cells were the subset that, on average, had more expanded clones than CD4+.

With respect to this clone: Its target is unknown.

The germline V and J ends were trimmed by 5 bases and 4 bases, with 14 bases remaining between them. Germline V gene sequence: CDR1 MNHEY, CDR2 SVGAGI. The CDR3 spans 15 residues. The data were produced by immunoSEQ multiplex PCR, yet TCRdb's version contains in-frame clones alone and is incomplete. The repertoire holds about 76,000 clones, with approximately 79% as singletons. The receptor comes from an adult with an advanced solid tumor such as melanoma, head and neck, liver or kidney cancer. The material sequenced was CD4+ or CD8+ T cells sorted from blood, taken in a trial of the OX40 agonist ivuxolimab. The chain couples TRBV6-5 to TRBJ2-2; the D is unclear. CDR3: CASSRRARITGELFF. CDR3 in DNA: TGTGCCAGCAGTCGACGGGCCCGAATCACCGGGGAGCTGTTTTTT.